The sequence of this TCR beta chain was determined in a study of blood T cell repertoires in COVID-19. Study information: From the United States, Italy and Spain came samples of acute and convalescent COVID-19. The cDNA or gDNA used as material had been derived from T cells, B-cell-depleted T cells, or PBMCs.

Sequenced by immunoSEQ multiplex PCR; TCRdb stores in-frame clones only, minus some. The data hold 60,000 to 65,000 clones, with about two thirds observed a single time. Trimming pared 4 bases from V and 7 bases from J, leaving 20 bases between. There are 16 residues in the CDR3. Germline CDR1 MNHEY, CDR2 SVGAGI. The rearrangement links TRBV6-5 to TRBJ2-1; D is possibly TRBD1 (6 bases). The sample consisted of peripheral blood. The TCR originated in a woman in her 70s with COVID-19, enrolled during active disease. CDR3 protein: CASSLTGLPGGNEQFF. The CDR3 bases are TGTGCCAGCAGTTTAACAGGGCTACCTGGGGGAAATGAGCAGTTCTTC.